This T cell receptor (beta chain) was documented in a study of cytomegalovirus exposure and HLA in healthy donors. 60 Vbeta and 13 Jbeta primers were used in PCR. Libraries were prepared by immunoSEQ multiplex PCR; TCRdb keeps only in-frame clonotypes and omits some of them. Of roughly 100,000 clones in the sample, around 82% were seen once. V gave up 7 bases and J gave up 0 bases; unmatched junction bases: 11. Germline-derived CDR1 and CDR2 are MDHEN and SYDVKM. The CDR3 covers 17 residues. V is TRBV28 and J is TRBJ2-7; 11 bases agree with TRBD2. Material for sequencing was PBMCs. The source is a woman aged 18-30 years in good health and CMV-seropositive. The CDR3 sequence is CASTLNRGTSGSYEQYF. CDR3 nucleotide sequence: TGTGCCAGCACTCTCAATAGGGGGACTAGCGGCTCCTACGAGCAGTACTTC. Combining the CDR3 with reference TRBV28 and TRBJ2-7 gives the whole variable domain DVKVTQSSRYLVKRTGEKVFLECVQDMDHENMFWYRQDPGLGLRLIYFSYDVKMKEKGDIPEGYSVSREKKERFSLILESASTNQTSMYLCASTLNRGTSGSYEQYFGPGTRLTVT.